Shown below are 25 T cell receptor beta chains from a single sample sequenced in a study of blood T cell repertoires in COVID-19. Produced via immunoSEQ multiplex PCR; TCRdb's table is partial and in-frame only. The sample holds 330,000 or so clones, 85% to 90% seen once. The specimen sequenced was PBMCs or T cells enriched from blood (not recorded which). These TCRs come from a woman aged 25-40 years who had been exposed to COVID-19.

The genes are TRBV6-1 and TRBJ2-1, with TRBD1 as a possible D gene (5 bases). Trimming left V 1 base short and J 10 bases short, with 11 bases between. Germline loops: CDR1 MNHNS, CDR2 SASEGT. CDR3 length equals 13 residues. DNA for the CDR3: TGTGCCAGCAGTGAAGAGGGGCTACAGGAGCAGTTCTTC. As protein: CASSEEGLQEQFF.

V usage is TRBV2 and J usage is TRBJ1-5; perhaps TRBD1 as D (5 bases). CDR1 and CDR2 from the germline V gene are SNHLY and FYNNEI. The ends were cut back, 3 bases at V and 2 bases at J, with 20 bases in the middle. The CDR3 runs to 18 residues. The CDR3 here is CASSDARARTAGNQPQHF. DNA of the CDR3: TGTGCCAGCAGTGATGCCAGGGCAAGGACGGCGGGCAATCAGCCCCAGCATTTT.

CDR3 sequence: CAWGGLVTDTQYF. CDR3 nucleotide sequence: TGTGCCTGGGGGGGACTAGTTACAGATACGCAGTATTTT. The gene calls are TRBV30 and TRBJ2-3, with 8 nucleotides matching TRBD2. Germline assignment: CDR1 GTSNPN and CDR2 SVGIG (reference sequence). This CDR3 spans 13 amino acids. V lost 5 bases and J lost 3; bases outside the gene matches: 4.

The chain joins TRBV5-5 to TRBJ2-1; TRBD2 matches 11 bases. The CDR3 sequence is 15 residues long. Trimming cost V 3 bases and J 6 bases; bases outside gene matches: 5. Germline CDR1 and CDR2: SGHKS and YYEKEE (reference sequence). As DNA, the CDR3 is TGTGCCAGCAGCTACGGGACTAGCGGAATCAATGAGCAGTTCTTC. Protein sequence: CASSYGTSGINEQFF. Full variable domain (remainder filled in from reference TRBV5-5 and TRBJ2-1): DAGVTQSPTHLIKTRGQQVTLRCSPISGHKSVSWYQQVLGQGPQFIFQYYEKEERGRGNFPDRFSARQFPNYSSELNVNALLLGDSALYLCASSYGTSGINEQFFGPGTRLTVL.

The chain is built from TRBV7-3 and TRBJ2-3, with D possibly being TRBD1 (5 bases). V lost 2 bases, J lost 1 base, and 10 bases lay in between. The CDR3 loop spans 15 amino acids. Germline CDR1 is SGHTA and CDR2 is FQGTGA. CDR3 sequence: CASSLSGFGTDTQYF. The CDR3 nucleotides are TGTGCCAGCAGCTTATCAGGGTTTGGCACAGATACGCAGTATTTT.

The chain carries TRBV5-1 and TRBJ1-1, with 7 bases matching TRBD1. The CDR3 sequence is 15 residues long. The ends lost 4 bases at V and 1 base at J; junction bases unmatched: 7. The germline V gene encodes CDR1 SGHRS and CDR2 YFSETQ. The CDR3 DNA reads TGCGCCAGCAGCACCACAGGGGCGACGAACACTGAAGCTTTCTTT. Its translation is CASSTTGATNTEAFF.

The chain is built from TRBV4-2 and TRBJ2-7; TRBD1 matches 12 bases. The V gene's germline CDR1 is LGHNA and CDR2 YNFKEQ. This CDR3 comprises 16 residues. V gave up 0 bases and J gave up 12 bases; unmatched junction bases: 12. The DNA of the CDR3 is TGTGCCAGCAGCCAAGATCTGGGACAGGGGGCGAGGGCCCCGTACTTC. It specifies CASSQDLGQGARAPYF.

The V and J genes are TRBV15 and TRBJ2-7; D not resolved. The CDR3 loop spans 12 amino acids. V lost 2 bases, J lost 6 bases, and 8 bases lay in between. Germline V lookup: CDR1 LNHNV, CDR2 YYDKDF (reference sequence). This CDR3 is CATSRTYSEQYF. The CDR3 DNA reads as TGTGCCACCAGCAGAACTTACAGCGAGCAGTACTTC.

V gene TRBV10-3 combines with J gene TRBJ2-1, with 7 bases lining up with TRBD1. This CDR3 region has 12 residues. CDR1 and CDR2 from the germline V gene are ENHRY and SYGVKD. V dropped 7 bases and J dropped 7; count of bases not matched to a gene: 4. CDR3 amino acids: CAIMTGKNEQFF. The CDR3 nucleotides are TGTGCCATCATGACAGGGAAGAATGAGCAGTTCTTC.

This clone has a handful of counts. The chain combines TRBV30 with TRBJ1-2; tentative D call: TRBD1 (6 bases). With 2 bases removed from V and 7 bases from J, the gap between germline ends came to 11 bases. This CDR3 has 12 amino acids. The germline V gene encodes CDR1 GTSNPN and CDR2 SVGIG (reference sequence). The CDR3 reads CAWSRGIGGYTF. In nucleotides, the CDR3 is TGTGCCTGGAGTAGGGGGATCGGTGGCTACACCTTC. Combining the CDR3 with reference TRBV30 and TRBJ1-2 gives the whole variable domain SQTIHQWPATLVQPVGSPLSLECTVEGTSNPNLYWYRQAAGRGLQLLFYSVGIGQISSEVPQNLSASRPQDRQFILSSKKLLLSDSGFYLCAWSRGIGGYTFGSGTRLTVV.

J is TRBJ1-6 and V is TRBV11-2, with D maybe TRBD1 (5 bases). The germline V gene has CDR1 SGHAT and CDR2 FQNNGV. The CDR3 has 12 residues. Trimming removed 5 bases from V and 7 bases from J, with 6 bases in between. CDR3 sequence: CASSPGNSPLHF. The CDR3, as DNA: TGTGCCAGCAGCCCAGGGAATTCACCCCTCCACTTT.

This chain connects TRBV7-9 to TRBJ1-4; the match to TRBD1 covers 9 bases. CDR3 length equals 16 residues. The V gene end was trimmed by 5 bases and the J gene end by 0 bases; junction bases not matched to a gene: 4. Germline assignment: CDR1 SEHNR and CDR2 FQNEAQ (reference sequence). For the CDR3, the DNA is TGTGCCAGCAGCCCTGGACAGGGGCCAACTAATGAAAAACTGTTTTTT. Amino acids: CASSPGQGPTNEKLFF.

This chain connects TRBV28 to TRBJ2-7; D might be TRBD2 (5 bases). The CDR3 extends over 14 amino acids. Trimming removed 5 bases from V and 3 bases from J, with 14 bases in between. Per the germline V gene, CDR1 is MDHEN and CDR2 is SYDVKM. CDR3 sequence (DNA): TGTGCCAGCAGTATGGACGGACTGCACTACGAGCAGTACTTC. It specifies CASSMDGLHYEQYF.

J is TRBJ2-2 and V is TRBV18; unclear D gene. The CDR3 has 16 amino acids. Germline V gives CDR1 KGHSH, CDR2 LQKENI. V lost 1 base to trimming and J lost 3 bases, with 12 bases between them. CDR3 bases: TGTGCCAGCTCACCACGCGACATCATTGACACCGGGGAGCTGTTTTTT. Protein product: CASSPRDIIDTGELFF.

The chain employs TRBV7-9 and TRBJ1-5; no definite D call. With 1 base removed from V and 0 bases from J, the gap between germline ends came to 7 bases. Germline lookup yields CDR1 SEHNR and CDR2 FQNEAQ (reference sequence). The CDR3 has 15 amino acids. CDR3 protein: CASSLEADSNQPQHF. CDR3 nucleotides: TGTGCCAGCAGCTTAGAAGCTGATAGCAATCAGCCCCAGCATTTT.

The chain links TRBV30 to TRBJ2-5; 7 positions agree with TRBD2. Germline lookup yields CDR1 GTSNPN and CDR2 SVGIG (reference sequence). The length of the CDR3 is 13 residues. The V and J ends lost 3 bases and 5 bases, in that order; junction bases with no gene match: 6. CDR3 coding DNA: TGTGCCTGGAGGGGACTACCAGGGGAGACCCAGTACTTC. Protein: CAWRGLPGETQYF.

V is TRBV28 and J is TRBJ1-5; no clear D gene. The V gene's germline CDR1 is MDHEN and CDR2 SYDVKM. This CDR3 has 12 amino acids. V was pared by 4 bases and J by 6 bases, with 7 bases between. The CDR3 nucleotides are TGTGCCAGCAGTTCCACGGGTCAGCCCCAGCATTTT. It yields the protein CASSSTGQPQHF.

J is TRBJ2-1 and V is TRBV2, with TRBD2 identical over 11 bases. CDR3 size: 19 residues. V shed 8 bases, J shed 1 base, and the junction held 16 bases outside the gene matches. CDR1 is SNHLY, CDR2 FYNNEI, per germline. Written as DNA, the CDR3 is TGTGCCAGCGGGACTCCCGGGACTAGCGGCAAGAAGTCCTACAATGAGCAGTTCTTC. It encodes CASGTPGTSGKKSYNEQFF.

The chain employs TRBV7-2 and TRBJ2-1; perhaps TRBD2 as D (7 bases). V lost 1 base and J 5 bases, leaving 15 bases between the germline ends. This CDR3 has 16 amino acids. Germline V gives CDR1 SGHTA, CDR2 FQGNSA. In DNA form, the CDR3 reads TGTGCCAGCAGCTTAGAGTTTGGGAGGGGGAACAATGAGCAGTTCTTC. Protein sequence: CASSLEFGRGNNEQFF.

The chain combines TRBV5-1 with TRBJ1-3, with D uncertain. V dropped 5 bases and J dropped 0 bases, with 15 bases sitting between them. This CDR3 is built from 16 residues. Germline CDR1 reads SGHRS; CDR2 reads YFSETQ. The CDR3 sequence is CASSPGDTHSGNTIYF. DNA of the CDR3: TGCGCCAGCAGTCCCGGCGACACGCACTCTGGAAACACCATATATTTT.

This chain uses TRBV11-2 with TRBJ2-1; TRBD2 matches at 16 bases. The germline V gene has CDR1 SGHAT and CDR2 FQNNGV. V gave up 3 bases and J gave up 5 bases; unmatched junction bases: 4. The CDR3 contains 17 residues. The CDR3 is CASSLGLAGGPNNEQFF. Written as DNA, the CDR3 is TGTGCCAGCAGCTTGGGACTAGCGGGAGGGCCGAACAATGAGCAGTTCTTC.

This chain connects TRBV9 to TRBJ1-4; possible D gene TRBD1, 6 bases. CDR1 and CDR2 from the germline V gene are SGDLS and YYNGEE. This CDR3 is built from 15 residues. V was trimmed by 4 bases and J by 3 bases, leaving 13 bases between them. The CDR3, as DNA: TGTGCCAGCAGCTCCAGCGGGGGCTCTAATGAAAAACTGTTTTTT. Its translation: CASSSSGGSNEKLFF.

This clone was detected once. This rearrangement joins TRBV7-9 to TRBJ2-6; weak D call: TRBD2 (6 bases). The V end lost 3 bases, the J end lost 0 bases, and 6 bases lay between the germline ends. From germline, CDR1 is SEHNR and CDR2 FQNEAQ (reference sequence). This CDR3 comprises 15 residues. The CDR3 region is CASSFGSSGANVLTF. The CDR3 nucleotides read TGTGCCAGCAGCTTCGGGAGCTCTGGGGCCAACGTCCTGACTTTC.

The chain joins TRBV19 to TRBJ2-1, with 9 nucleotides matching TRBD2. The CDR3 is 13 amino acids. Losses at the gene ends were 3 bases for V and 10 bases for J; bases not matched to a gene: 4. Germline CDR1 LNHDA, CDR2 SQIVND (reference sequence). The DNA of the CDR3 is TGTGCCAGTAGTATGATAGCGGGAGAGGAGCAGTTCTTC. Residues: CASSMIAGEEQFF.

This rearrangement joins TRBV3-1 (or the pseudogene TRBV3-2) to TRBJ2-1, with 8 bases that match TRBD2. Germline V gene lookup returns CDR1 LGHDT and CDR2 YNNKEL (reference sequence). The CDR3 runs to 15 residues. V trimming: 5 bases; J trimming: 2 bases; junction bases outside the gene matches: 5. DNA of the CDR3: TGTGCCAGCAGCACCGGGACTAGACCCTACAATGAGCAGTTCTTC. Its translation: CASSTGTRPYNEQFF.